One and the same sample provided the 32 T cell receptor beta chains below, sequenced in a study of T cell repertoires in cytomegalovirus infection. Antigens for these TCRs are unknown. TCRdb re-analysed the reads in MiXCR, keeping a single row per CDR3 protein. This table has some 920,000 distinct CDR3 sequences, about a third appearing once. This specimen was cultured CD8+ T cells from PBMCs, taken from culture after CMV antigen stimulation. These receptors were obtained from a human donor in good health (CMV status not recorded). Some clones in this sample may be carry-over from other donors' samples.

This clonotype was counted ten times or more. The chain combines TRBV5-1 with TRBJ1-2; 8 nucleotides match TRBD1. The CDR3 sequence is 15 residues long. Per the germline V gene, CDR1 is SGHRS and CDR2 is YFSETQ. V dropped 0 bases and J dropped 4; count of bases not matched to a gene: 5. CDR3 residues: CASSLGDRRRYGYTF. The DNA for the CDR3 is TGCGCCAGCAGCTTGGGGGACAGGAGACGCTATGGCTACACCTTC.

The rearrangement links TRBV11-2 to TRBJ1-2; D possibly corresponds to TRBD1 (5 bases). V shed 3 bases and J shed 8 bases, with 10 bases lying between them. Per germline, CDR1 SGHAT and CDR2 FQNNGV. The CDR3 has 12 amino acids. CDR3 coding DNA: TGTGCCAGCAGCTTGGGGGAGAAAGGCTACACCTTC. Translated: CASSLGEKGYTF.

This clonotype has only one observation. The DNA of the CDR3 is TGTGCCAGCAGCCTTATGCGTAAAGAGACCCAGTACTTC. It is translated as CASSLMRKETQYF. This chain joins TRBV14 and TRBJ2-5; no clear D. Germline V lookup: CDR1 SGHDN, CDR2 FVKESK. V lost 4 bases and J 3 bases, leaving 9 bases between the germline ends. There are 13 residues in the CDR3.

The J gene is TRBJ1-2, the V gene TRBV28, with TRBD1 matching 9 bases. Germline lookup yields CDR1 MDHEN and CDR2 SYDVKM. CDR3 size: 20 residues. With V trimmed by 5 bases and J by 3 bases, 22 bases remained unmatched. The CDR3 loop is CASSPWDRASEEWIYYGYTF. Here the CDR3 DNA reads TGTGCCAGCAGTCCCTGGGACAGGGCTTCGGAAGAGTGGATCTACTATGGCTACACCTTC.

This clonotype occurred a few times. The J gene is TRBJ2-1, the V gene TRBV19, with TRBD2 matching 12 bases. Germline V gene sequence: CDR1 LNHDA, CDR2 SQIVND (reference sequence). The CDR3 runs 19 residues. With 9 bases clipped from V and 0 bases from J, the junction kept 15 bases outside the gene matches. In DNA, the CDR3 is TGTGCCAGCCGGCCGACTAGCGGGGGACAAGTGAGCTCCTACAATGAGCAGTTCTTC. Residues: CASRPTSGGQVSSYNEQFF.

The sample holds a few counts of this clonotype. The genes are TRBV19 and TRBJ1-1, with D uncertain. This CDR3 spans 19 amino acids. Looked up from germline, CDR1 is LNHDA and CDR2 is SQIVND (reference sequence). V was clipped by 0 bases and J by 1 base, with 21 bases between them. CDR3 in DNA: TGTGCCAGTAGTATAGAACTTTTTACCTTGGGCAGACAGAACACTGAAGCTTTCTTT. Translated, it gives CASSIELFTLGRQNTEAFF.

This chain uses TRBV15 with TRBJ2-7; D remains unclear. The V and J ends lost 0 bases and 5 bases respectively, with 14 bases between them. Germline CDR1 reads LNHNV; CDR2 reads YYDKDF (reference sequence). CDR3 length: 15 amino acids. CDR3 coding DNA: TGTGCCACCAGCAGAGATCGTGGCCCCGCCAACGAGCAGTACTTC. This gives the protein CATSRDRGPANEQYF.

This chain links TRBV15 with TRBJ1-1, with D possibly matching TRBD1 (6 bases). V gave up 5 bases and J gave up 4 bases, with 17 bases separating them. This CDR3 is 15 amino acids long. The germline CDR1 and CDR2 sequences are LNHNV and YYDKDF (reference sequence). The CDR3 region has the DNA TGTGCCACCAGCCACGCAGGGGTTAACAGCACTGAAGCTTTCTTT. Translating gives CATSHAGVNSTEAFF.

The gene calls are TRBV6-2 or TRBV6-3 and TRBJ1-2; D gene unclear. The CDR3 is 16 amino acids. In germline, CDR1 is MNHEY, CDR2 SVGEGT. The V and J ends lost 4 bases and 0 bases respectively, with 15 bases between them. The CDR3: CASSSYRGGANYGYTF. The CDR3 nucleotides are TGTGCCAGCAGTTCCTATCGAGGCGGAGCTAACTATGGCTACACCTTC.

In this sample, this clonotype turned up many times. The genes are TRBV4-1 and TRBJ1-4; D not resolved. Germline V CDR1 and CDR2: MGHRA, YSYEKL. The CDR3 covers 13 residues. V lost 0 bases and J lost 13, with 12 bases in between. In nucleotides, the CDR3 is TGCGCCAGCAGCCAAGATGGGATCAGAGGACTGTTTTTT. It is translated as CASSQDGIRGLFF.

V usage is TRBV15 and J usage is TRBJ2-7, with D perhaps TRBD1 or TRBD2 (5 bases each). V was trimmed by 3 bases and J by 3 bases, leaving 9 bases between them. Germline loops: CDR1 LNHNV, CDR2 YYDKDF (reference sequence). The CDR3 covers 13 residues. The CDR3 here is CATSSGAHYEQYV. The CDR3 coding sequence is TGTGCCACCAGCAGCGGGGCCCACTACGAGCAGTACGTC.

This clonotype was picked up a small number of times. The chain is built from TRBV12-3 or TRBV12-4 and TRBJ1-3; 7 bases fit TRBD1. The V gene end was trimmed by 7 bases and the J gene end by 0 bases; junction bases not matched to a gene: 6. The CDR3 extends over 15 amino acids. The CDR3 DNA is TGTGCCAGCACAGAGACAGGGATCTCTGGAAACACCATATATTTT. It codes for CASTETGISGNTIYF.

The chain has TRBV20-1 and TRBJ1-1; no clear D. This CDR3 has 12 amino acids. The V gene's germline CDR1 is DFQATT and CDR2 SNEGSKA (reference sequence). The ends were cut back, 1 base at V and 11 bases at J, with 14 bases in the middle. The CDR3 nucleotides are TGCAGTGCTAGAGTTCCCGGCCCTGGGGCTTTCTTT. This sequence encodes CSARVPGPGAFF.

This clonotype was detected only a few times. The chain is built from TRBV29-1 and TRBJ2-1, with 9 nucleotides matching TRBD2. Germline V CDR1 and CDR2: SQVTM, ANQGSEA. V was clipped by 7 bases and J by 3 bases; unmatched bases: 4. This CDR3 spans 13 amino acids. The CDR3 protein is CSGQRGDYNEQFF. As DNA, the CDR3 is TGCAGCGGGCAGCGGGGGGACTACAATGAGCAGTTCTTC.

The rearrangement uses TRBV7-3 and TRBJ2-3, with D perhaps TRBD2 (5 bases). V was cut by 5 bases and J by 4 bases, with 13 bases left in between. This CDR3 is 14 amino acids long. From germline, CDR1 is SGHTA and CDR2 FQGTGA. The CDR3 loop is CASSGESWPDTQYF. The CDR3 nucleotides read TGTGCCAGCAGCGGGGAGAGTTGGCCAGATACGCAGTATTTT.

As concerns this clonotype: Germline and junction disagree at one end, which may indicate a read error. The J gene is TRBJ2-1, the V gene TRBV7-7, with 8 bases that match TRBD2. The V gene's germline CDR1 is SSHAT and CDR2 FNYEAQ (reference sequence). The CDR3 is made up of 13 amino acids. The chain's CDR3 is CASSLTGGGPEIF. The CDR3 DNA is TGTGCTAGCAGCCTCACGGGCGGGGGGCCCGAAATCTTC.

Remarks on this clonotype: Germline is not matched at one junction end, which may reflect a read error. This chain connects TRBV4-1 to TRBJ2-5; D could derive from TRBD1 or TRBD2 (5 bases each). The germline V gene has CDR1 MGHRA and CDR2 YSYEKL. The CDR3 spans 18 residues. CDR3 in DNA: TGCGCCAGCAGCGAAGAAGACGGGTTGGGTGGGGGAACAGAGACCCAGTACTTC. As protein: CASSEEDGLGGGTETQYF.

The chain has TRBV12-3 or TRBV12-4 and TRBJ2-7; D might be TRBD1 (7 bases). V lost 6 bases and J lost 7, with 22 bases in between. The length of the CDR3 is 15 residues. In DNA form, the CDR3 reads TGTGCCAGCAGCCTCTTACAGGGGAAGGACTATGAGCAGTACTTC. It translates to CASSLLQGKDYEQYF.

This clonotype was counted a few times. The chain employs TRBV27 and TRBJ1-5, with a tentative D call TRBD1 (5 bases). The CDR3 loop spans 16 amino acids. Trimming shortened V by 5 bases and J by 2 bases, and 16 bases separated the two germline ends. From germline, CDR1 is MNHEY and CDR2 SMNVEV (reference sequence). The CDR3 loop is CASSPGTSIRNQPQHF. The CDR3 region has the DNA TGTGCCAGCAGTCCTGGGACTTCCATACGCAATCAGCCCCAGCATTTT.

The gene calls are TRBV4-3 and TRBJ1-2, with D hard to call. V lost 4 bases, J lost 7 bases, and 16 bases lay in between. Germline V lookup: CDR1 LGHNA, CDR2 YSLEER. The CDR3 covers 14 residues. In DNA, the CDR3 is TGCGCCAGCAGCCCCGGACCAAGCAATGGTGGCTACACCTTC. Its translation: CASSPGPSNGGYTF.

This chain links TRBV2 with TRBJ1-2, with TRBD1 as a possible D gene (5 bases). The CDR3 contains 15 residues. Trimming removed 10 bases at V and 1 base at J, with 19 bases between. Germline-derived CDR1 and CDR2 are SNHLY and FYNNEI. The CDR3 loop is CATPAGQGVNYGYTF. The CDR3 bases are TGTGCCACCCCCGCTGGGCAGGGAGTTAACTATGGCTACACCTTC.

At least ten counts were recorded for this clonotype. The chain links TRBV6-5 to TRBJ1-5; D remains ambiguous. CDR1 is MNHEY and CDR2 is SVGAGI in the germline V gene. Trimming cost V 5 bases and J 6 bases, with 23 bases left between them. The CDR3 runs to 17 residues. The CDR3: CASSPRAWASATQPQHF. DNA of the CDR3: TGTGCCAGCAGTCCCCGGGCATGGGCTTCGGCAACTCAGCCCCAGCATTTT.

This clonotype was seen more than once but under ten times. The chain carries TRBV7-2 and TRBJ2-2; tentative D call: TRBD1 (5 bases). V was pared by 1 base and J by 1 base, with 7 bases between. The CDR3 runs 15 residues. Germline V lookup: CDR1 SGHTA, CDR2 FQGNSA. CDR3 nucleotide sequence: TGTGCCAGCAGCTTAGAGGGGCGGAACACCGGGGAGCTGTTTTTT. It translates to CASSLEGRNTGELFF.

A few counts support this clonotype. The chain employs TRBV5-5 and TRBJ2-1; the match to TRBD1 covers 9 bases. CDR1 is SGHKS and CDR2 is YYEKEE in the germline V gene (reference sequence). The CDR3 sequence is 15 residues long. V gave up 5 bases and J gave up 2 bases; unmatched junction bases: 5. The CDR3 loop is CASRPGTGPYNEQFF. CDR3 nucleotide sequence: TGTGCCAGCAGACCCGGGACAGGGCCCTACAATGAGCAGTTCTTC. Supplemented by reference TRBV5-5 and TRBJ2-1, the full variable domain reads DAGVTQSPTHLIKTRGQQVTLRCSPISGHKSVSWYQQVLGQGPQFIFQYYEKEERGRGNFPDRFSARQFPNYSSELNVNALLLGDSALYLCASRPGTGPYNEQFFGPGTRLTVL.

The table lists this clonotype with a few counts. In DNA form, the CDR3 reads TGTGCCAGCAGCTGGGGACAGGGAGGGAGCTATGGCTACACCTTC. This sequence encodes CASSWGQGGSYGYTF. The V and J genes are TRBV12-3 or TRBV12-4 and TRBJ1-2; 9 bases agree with TRBD1. This CDR3 has 15 amino acids. Trimming took 6 bases from V and 4 from J; bases not matched to a gene: 9.

The chain carries TRBV19 and TRBJ1-1, with a tentative D call TRBD1 (5 bases). Germline values: CDR1 LNHDA, CDR2 SQIVND (reference sequence). This CDR3 is 14 amino acids long. V was trimmed by 3 bases and J by 7 bases, leaving 15 bases between them. This chain's CDR3 is CASSMAGWGIEAFF. The CDR3 nucleotides are TGTGCCAGTAGTATGGCAGGGTGGGGCATTGAAGCTTTCTTT.

V is TRBV6-6 and J is TRBJ2-3; 7 bases are a match to TRBD2. V was clipped by 7 bases and J by 0 bases; unmatched bases: 4. Germline V CDR1 and CDR2: MNHNY, SVGAGI (reference sequence). CDR3 length equals 14 residues. DNA for the CDR3: TGTGCCAGCACCCACGGGGGGAGCACAGATACGCAGTATTTT. Protein: CASTHGGSTDTQYF.

The CDR3 is CASSQVSGGSESYEQYF. In DNA, the CDR3 is TGCGCCAGCAGCCAAGTTTCGGGGGGATCCGAATCTTACGAGCAGTACTTC. The chain combines TRBV4-1 with TRBJ2-7; 7 nucleotides agree with TRBD2. This CDR3 has 17 amino acids. V lost 1 base, J lost 4 bases, and 13 bases stayed unmatched. Germline loops: CDR1 MGHRA, CDR2 YSYEKL.

J is TRBJ2-1 and V is TRBV27, with TRBD2 matching over 11 bases. This CDR3 comprises 16 residues. Losses at the gene ends were 5 bases for V and 7 bases for J; bases not matched to a gene: 10. Germline V gene sequence: CDR1 MNHEY, CDR2 SMNVEV (reference sequence). The CDR3 is CASSTIAGGPGNEQFF. The CDR3, as DNA: TGTGCCAGCAGTACAATAGCGGGGGGGCCTGGGAATGAGCAGTTCTTC.

This chain joins TRBV4-3 and TRBJ1-2; 7 bases align to TRBD1. Unmatched junction bases numbered 5, after V lost 3 bases and J lost 10 bases. This CDR3 has 12 residues. Germline-derived CDR1 and CDR2 are LGHNA and YSLEER. CDR3 in DNA: TGCGCCAGCAGCCAGGACGACAGGGCCTACACCTTC. This sequence encodes CASSQDDRAYTF.

The rearrangement uses TRBV23-1 and TRBJ2-1; 8 bases align to TRBD1. TRBV23-1 is an ORF; its function is uncertain. The CDR3 runs 21 residues. With 4 bases clipped from V and 0 bases from J, the junction kept 20 bases outside the gene matches. This CDR3 reads CASSPTRLGQVVLSSYNEQFF. Here the CDR3 DNA reads TGCGCCAGCAGTCCTACCCGCCTGGGACAGGTAGTCCTAAGCTCCTACAATGAGCAGTTCTTC.

A few counts support this clonotype. The V and J genes are TRBV6-6 and TRBJ2-1; 7 nucleotides agree with TRBD1. V dropped 4 bases and J dropped 4; count of bases not matched to a gene: 10. This CDR3 has 16 amino acids. CDR1 MNHNY and CDR2 SVGAGI come from the germline V gene (reference sequence). The CDR3 here is CASSFINRGQYNEQFF. In nucleotides, the CDR3 is TGTGCCAGCAGTTTCATTAACAGGGGTCAATACAATGAGCAGTTCTTC.